A single sample is the source of the 2 T cell receptor beta chains below, sequenced in a study of cytomegalovirus exposure and HLA in healthy donors. A multiplex PCR was run with 60 Vbeta primers and 13 Jbeta primers. Here immunoSEQ multiplex PCR was the method, and the copy in TCRdb shows in-frame clones only, minus some. The table lists tens of thousands of clones, approximately 79% of them singletons. Sequencing was performed on PBMCs. All receptors derive from a man aged 30 to 45 in good health and CMV-seronegative.

The chain carries TRBV28 and TRBJ1-1, with 7 positions matching TRBD1. V trimming: 2 bases; J trimming: 1 base; junction bases outside the gene matches: 1. This CDR3 region has 14 residues. Germline V gene sequence: CDR1 MDHEN, CDR2 SYDVKM. The CDR3 sequence is CASSLGDRNTEAFF. For the CDR3, the DNA is TGTGCCAGCAGTTTAGGGGACAGGAACACTGAAGCTTTCTTT. Together with reference TRBV28 and TRBJ1-1, the CDR3 gives the full variable domain: DVKVTQSSRYLVKRTGEKVFLECVQDMDHENMFWYRQDPGLGLRLIYFSYDVKMKEKGDIPEGYSVSREKKERFSLILESASTNQTSMYLCASSLGDRNTEAFFGQGTRLTVV.

The rearrangement joins TRBV5-1 to TRBJ2-7, with 13 bases lining up with TRBD2. Germline lookup yields CDR1 SGHRS and CDR2 YFSETQ. The CDR3 is 16 residues long. V was pared by 4 bases and J by 3 bases, with 7 bases of the junction left unmatched. CDR3 sequence reads: CASSEGTSGVLYEQYF. The DNA of the CDR3 is TGCGCCAGCAGCGAGGGGACTAGCGGGGTTCTCTACGAGCAGTACTTC.